In this sample, the clone carrying this TCR beta chain turned up a few times. Its cognate antigen is unknown. The sample comes from a study of post-analysis software for immune sequencing data. Overall study findings and caveats: In patients, about 5 TRBV segments were more frequent than in controls, with TRBV5-6, TRBV5-1 and TRBV20-1 among them.

Germline values: CDR1 MGHRA, CDR2 YSYEKL. The CDR3 runs to 17 residues. Trimming took 1 base from V and 5 from J; bases not matched to a gene: 12. Each TCR beta cDNA library carried unique molecular identifiers. TCRdb called the PCR reads again in MiXCR, with one record for every CDR3 protein. The data hold about 810,000 distinct CDR3 sequences, with roughly 50% observed a single time. The clonotype was recovered from a girl aged 10 to 17 with multiple sclerosis. Sequencing input: blood. The chain is built from TRBV4-1 and TRBJ2-5; 8 bases are a match to TRBD2. The CDR3 region is CASSQVPERGLRETQYF. CDR3 in DNA: TGCGCCAGCAGCCAAGTTCCTGAGCGGGGGCTTAGGGAGACCCAGTACTTC.